A single sample gave rise to the 5 T cell receptor beta chains below, sequenced in a study of graft-versus-host responses after intestinal transplantation. Clones were read by immunoSEQ multiplex PCR, and TCRdb kept only the in-frame ones, dropping some. The table includes fewer than 150,000 clones, over 85% detected once. The antigens for these receptors are not known. The material was unstimulated CD4+ T cells sorted from spleen or lymph node cells, obtained before intestinal transplant. These receptors all stem from a human donor who received an intestinal transplant.

V gene TRBV27 combines with J gene TRBJ2-4; no clear D. Germline V gene data show CDR1 as MNHEY and CDR2 as SMNVEV (reference sequence). The CDR3 is 13 residues long. V was cut by 5 bases and J by 9 bases, with 14 bases left in between. CDR3 sequence: CASSHRPVGIQYF. The CDR3 DNA sequence: TGTGCCAGCAGTCACCGCCCCGTCGGCATTCAGTACTTC.

This chain connects TRBV19 to TRBJ2-6, with D unclear. This CDR3 spans 13 amino acids. The germline V and J ends were trimmed by 6 bases and 1 base, with 4 bases remaining between them. Germline V gene lookup returns CDR1 LNHDA and CDR2 SQIVND (reference sequence). CDR3 sequence (DNA): TGTGCCAGTAGGGCTTCTGGGGCCAACGTCCTGACTTTC. Translating it yields CASRASGANVLTF.

DNA of the CDR3: TGTGCCAGCAGCCCACCGGGTTGGCCGAGCTCCTACAATGAGCAGTTCTTC. As protein: CASSPPGWPSSYNEQFF. The chain links TRBV7-9 to TRBJ2-1; no clear D. Per germline, CDR1 SEHNR and CDR2 FQNEAQ (reference sequence). V dropped 5 bases and J dropped 0 bases, with 17 bases sitting between them. CDR3 length equals 17 residues.

The chain employs TRBV2 and TRBJ2-2; the match to TRBD1 covers 7 bases. Per the germline V gene, CDR1 is SNHLY and CDR2 is FYNNEI. Trimming removed 4 bases from V and 2 bases from J; junction bases left unmatched: 4. This CDR3 contains 15 residues. The CDR3 sequence is CASSGQGANTGELFF. The DNA of the CDR3 is TGTGCCAGCAGTGGACAGGGAGCAAACACCGGGGAGCTGTTTTTT.

The chain employs TRBV5-6 and TRBJ1-1; 7 bases are shared with TRBD1. Germline V lookup: CDR1 SGHDT, CDR2 YYEEEE. V dropped 3 bases and J dropped 2; count of bases not matched to a gene: 7. The CDR3 totals 15 residues. The CDR3 DNA sequence: TGTGCCAGCAGCTCAACCTCAGGGGGAAACACTGAAGCTTTCTTT. This translates into CASSSTSGGNTEAFF.